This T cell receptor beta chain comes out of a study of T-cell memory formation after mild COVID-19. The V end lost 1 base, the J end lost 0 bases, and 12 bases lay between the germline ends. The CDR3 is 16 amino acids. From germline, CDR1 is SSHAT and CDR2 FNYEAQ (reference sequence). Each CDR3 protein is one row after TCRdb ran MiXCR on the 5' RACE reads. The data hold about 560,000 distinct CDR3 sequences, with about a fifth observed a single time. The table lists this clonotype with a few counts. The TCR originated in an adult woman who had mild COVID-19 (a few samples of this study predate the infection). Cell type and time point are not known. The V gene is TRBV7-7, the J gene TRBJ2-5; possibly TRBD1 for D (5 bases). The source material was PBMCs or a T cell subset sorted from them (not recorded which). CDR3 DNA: TGTGCCAGCAGCTTAGGTTTCAGGGTACACCAAGAGACCCAGTACTTC. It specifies CASSLGFRVHQETQYF.